These 22 T cell receptor beta chains came from one sample sequenced in a study of T cells in Graves' hyperthyroidism and ophthalmopathy. TCR beta CDR3 sequences were amplified from RNA transcripts. During a first-round RT-PCR of the TCR CDR3, the HTBI primer set was used. TCRdb itself ran the multiplex PCR reads through MiXCR, one entry per CDR3 protein. This repertoire shows some 620,000 distinct CDR3 sequences, under 20% found once; its top ten account for over 3.5%. Sequencing was carried out using blood. All receptors derive from a woman in her 30s with Graves' hyperthyroidism.

The J gene is TRBJ1-2, the V gene TRBV6-6, with 7 nucleotides matching TRBD1. The germline V gene has CDR1 MNHNY and CDR2 SVGAGI (reference sequence). This CDR3 has 13 residues. Trimming removed 2 bases from V and 8 bases from J; junction bases left unmatched: 5. The CDR3 DNA reads as TGTGCCAGCAGTTACGACAGGGCGGGCGGCTACACCTTC. Its protein product is CASSYDRAGGYTF.

This clonotype has ten or more counts. The rearrangement uses TRBV29-1 and TRBJ2-7; D is possibly TRBD1 (6 bases). V gave up 6 bases and J gave up 1 base, with 13 bases separating them. The CDR3 extends over 13 amino acids. The germline V gene encodes CDR1 SQVTM and CDR2 ANQGSEA. The CDR3 loop is CSVALGGSYEQYF. Here the CDR3 DNA reads TGCAGCGTGGCTTTAGGGGGATCCTACGAGCAGTACTTC.

In this sample, this clonotype turned up many times. V gene TRBV28 combines with J gene TRBJ2-7; 12 nucleotides align to TRBD2. Trimming cost V 5 bases and J 5 bases; bases outside gene matches: 7. This CDR3 region has 15 residues. Germline values: CDR1 MDHEN, CDR2 SYDVKM. CDR3 in amino acids: CASSQLAGGINEQYF. In nucleotides, the CDR3 is TGTGCCAGCAGTCAACTAGCGGGAGGTATAAACGAGCAGTACTTC. Looking up the rest from reference TRBV28 and TRBJ2-7 gives the full variable domain: DVKVTQSSRYLVKRTGEKVFLECVQDMDHENMFWYRQDPGLGLRLIYFSYDVKMKEKGDIPEGYSVSREKKERFSLILESASTNQTSMYLCASSQLAGGINEQYFGPGTRLTVT.

This clonotype was counted a few times. The chain is built from TRBV5-6 and TRBJ2-3; D not certain. Germline V gene data show CDR1 as SGHDT and CDR2 as YYEEEE. V lost 2 bases and J 4 bases, leaving 8 bases between the germline ends. The CDR3 consists of 13 residues. CDR3 nucleotide sequence: TGTGCCAGCAGCTTCTTCTCTGCAGATACGCAGTATTTT. Translated: CASSFFSADTQYF.

This clonotype was seen more than once but under ten times. The chain combines TRBV27 with TRBJ2-1, with D possibly being TRBD2 (5 bases). The V gene lost 8 bases and the J gene lost 6 bases, with 11 bases spanning the gap. The CDR3 covers 12 residues. Germline assignment: CDR1 MNHEY and CDR2 SMNVEV (reference sequence). The CDR3 here is CASGVGVNEQFF. The CDR3 region has the DNA TGTGCCAGCGGAGTGGGAGTCAATGAGCAGTTCTTC.

Regarding this clonotype: Since a much larger clone is just one base distant, this may be a read error. The V gene is TRBV7-2, the J gene TRBJ2-7, with 11 nucleotides matching TRBD2. The CDR3 length is 14 residues. The germline V gene encodes CDR1 SGHTA and CDR2 FQGNSA. CDR3 DNA: TGTGCCAGCAGCCAACCAACTAGCGGGAGAGAGCAGCACTTC. Translating gives CASSQPTSGREQHF. Based on the CDR3 plus reference TRBV7-2 and TRBJ2-7, the full variable domain is GAGVSQSPSNKVTEKGKDVELRCDPISGHTALYWYRQSLGQGLEFLIYFQGNSAPDKSGLPSDRFSAERTGGSVSTLTIQRTQQEDSAVYLCASSQPTSGREQHFGPGTRLTVT.

A few counts support this clonotype. The V call is TRBV3-1, the J call TRBJ1-1; D possibly corresponds to TRBD1 (6 bases). CDR3 length: 14 residues. Germline-derived CDR1 and CDR2 are LGHDT and YNNKEL (reference sequence). V lost 4 bases and J 7 bases, leaving 16 bases between the germline ends. The chain's CDR3 is CASSPRGNGGEAFF. CDR3 DNA: TGTGCCAGCAGCCCGAGGGGGAATGGAGGTGAAGCTTTCTTT.

This clonotype was seen ten or more times. V gene TRBV7-9 combines with J gene TRBJ2-1; TRBD1 matches at 7 bases. The CDR3 runs 13 residues. The germline V gene encodes CDR1 SEHNR and CDR2 FQNEAQ (reference sequence). V shed 0 bases and J 9 bases; nucleotides not matched to a gene: 2. The DNA of the CDR3 is TGTGCCAGCAGCTTAGCAGGGGGCAGTGAGCAGTTCTTC. Translating it yields CASSLAGGSEQFF.

The V call is TRBV20-1, the J call TRBJ2-2; the D is unclear. Trimming took 2 bases from V and 5 from J, leaving 9 bases between them. Germline V gene data show CDR1 as DFQATT and CDR2 as SNEGSKA (reference sequence). The CDR3 consists of 13 residues. The CDR3 nucleotides are TGCAGTGCTAGAAAGGGTATTACCGGGGAGCTGTTTTTT. Amino acid sequence: CSARKGITGELFF.

The V call is TRBV5-5, the J call TRBJ2-5, with D maybe TRBD2 (5 bases). This CDR3 comprises 12 residues. Germline assignment: CDR1 SGHKS and CDR2 YYEKEE (reference sequence). Trimming took off 4 bases at V and 8 bases at J, with 12 bases between the two ends. CDR3 in amino acids: CASSGESGTQYF. CDR3 coding DNA: TGTGCCAGCAGCGGGGAGTCCGGTACCCAGTACTTC.

This clonotype was picked up many times. The chain couples TRBV5-1 to TRBJ2-1; 8 bases are a match to TRBD2. V shed 7 bases and J 7 bases; nucleotides not matched to a gene: 13. This CDR3 is built from 15 residues. Germline CDR1 is SGHRS and CDR2 is YFSETQ. The CDR3 loop is CASLGAGGEWNEQFF. The CDR3 nucleotides are TGCGCCAGCCTCGGGGCGGGAGGTGAGTGGAATGAGCAGTTCTTC.

V is TRBV2 and J is TRBJ1-6, with TRBD1 matching over 8 bases. The CDR3 length is 17 residues. With 6 bases clipped from V and 6 bases from J, the junction kept 13 bases outside the gene matches. CDR1 and CDR2 from the germline V gene are SNHLY and FYNNEI. The chain's CDR3 is CASSNRIPGQANSPLHF. CDR3 sequence (DNA): TGTGCCAGCAGCAATCGAATCCCGGGACAGGCTAATTCACCCCTCCACTTT. Based on the CDR3 plus reference TRBV2 and TRBJ1-6, the full variable domain is EPEVTQTPSHQVTQMGQEVILRCVPISNHLYFYWYRQILGQKVEFLVSFYNNEISEKSEIFDDQFSVERPDGSNFTLKIRSTKLEDSAMYFCASSNRIPGQANSPLHFGNGTRLTVT.

The chain joins TRBV28 to TRBJ1-4; TRBD1 aligns across 7 bases. The CDR3 is made up of 14 amino acids. V shed 5 bases, J shed 8 bases, and the junction held 8 bases outside the gene matches. The germline gives CDR1 MDHEN, CDR2 SYDVKM. The CDR3 sequence is CASSHPQGNEKLFF. In nucleotides, the CDR3 is TGTGCCAGCAGTCACCCACAGGGGAACGAAAAACTGTTTTTT.

This clonotype was recorded many times. The chain combines TRBV20-1 with TRBJ1-1; 9 nucleotides align to TRBD1. The germline V gene encodes CDR1 DFQATT and CDR2 SNEGSKA (reference sequence). CDR3 size: 15 residues. J gave up 1 base and V 1 base, and 4 bases lay outside the gene matches. CDR3 residues: CSARAMDRGNTEAFF. CDR3 nucleotide sequence: TGCAGTGCTAGAGCCATGGACAGGGGGAACACTGAAGCTTTCTTT.

The J gene is TRBJ1-5, the V gene TRBV9; D gene ambiguous. V lost 3 bases, J lost 3 bases, and 13 bases lay in between. Germline-derived CDR1 and CDR2 are SGDLS and YYNGEE. CDR3 size: 15 residues. The CDR3 sequence is CASSAGGGSNQPQHF. In DNA, the CDR3 is TGTGCCAGCAGCGCAGGAGGAGGTTCCAATCAGCCCCAGCATTTT.

The sample holds one count of this clonotype. The chain uses TRBV27 and TRBJ1-1; no reliable D call. The CDR3 contains 16 residues. Germline V gene lookup returns CDR1 MNHEY and CDR2 SMNVEV (reference sequence). Trimming left V 2 bases short and J 0 bases short, with 13 bases between. CDR3 DNA sequence: TGTGCCAGCAGTTTAGAGGCTCAGACCATGAACACTGAAGCTTTCTTT. Its protein product is CASSLEAQTMNTEAFF.

This clonotype turned up a few times. The chain couples TRBV29-1 to TRBJ2-1; possible D gene TRBD1, 6 bases. Trimming shortened V by 7 bases and J by 9 bases, and 19 bases separated the two germline ends. The CDR3 length is 13 residues. CDR1 is SQVTM and CDR2 is ANQGSEA in the germline V gene. The CDR3 reads CSASGTPLTEQFF. The CDR3 DNA sequence: TGCAGCGCTAGTGGGACACCCTTGACTGAGCAGTTCTTC.

This clonotype was picked up a small number of times. V and J are TRBV3-1 and TRBJ2-1; 7 nucleotides line up with TRBD2. V dropped 0 bases and J dropped 5; count of bases not matched to a gene: 4. The length of the CDR3 is 15 residues. Germline V lookup: CDR1 LGHDT, CDR2 YNNKEL (reference sequence). CDR3 bases: TGTGCCAGCAGCCAAGATGCTAGCGGCCACAATGAGCAGTTCTTC. Translated: CASSQDASGHNEQFF.

The CDR3 reads CASSLVGQGGNEQFF. For the CDR3, the DNA is TGTGCCAGCAGCTTAGTAGGGCAGGGAGGCAATGAGCAGTTCTTC. This chain links TRBV7-9 with TRBJ2-1; tentatively, D is TRBD2 (6 bases). The V end was cut by 1 base, the J end by 6 bases, with 13 bases between. This CDR3 is built from 15 residues. Germline V gives CDR1 SEHNR, CDR2 FQNEAQ (reference sequence).

J is TRBJ2-7 and V is TRBV5-1, with no clear D. Trimming shortened V by 0 bases and J by 0 bases, and 10 bases separated the two germline ends. The germline V gene has CDR1 SGHRS and CDR2 YFSETQ. The CDR3 is 15 residues long. CDR3 DNA sequence: TGCGCCAGCAGCTTGGCCAGCGCAAGCTCCTACGAGCAGTACTTC. Translating it yields CASSLASASSYEQYF.

About this clonotype: Possible read error: a much larger clone is one base away. The V and J genes are TRBV24-1 and TRBJ2-5; D ambiguous. Germline V CDR1 and CDR2: KGHDR, SFDVKD. The length of the CDR3 is 14 residues. CDR3 protein: CATSETDERESQYF. The CDR3 DNA reads as TGTGCCACCAGTGAAACGGACGAGAGAGAGAGCCAGTACTTC.

Of note for this clonotype: A much larger clone lies one base from this, so it may be a read error. This chain joins TRBV6-1 and TRBJ1-2; D not certain. V shed 7 bases and J shed 2 bases, with 11 bases lying between them. CDR1 and CDR2 from the germline V gene are MNHNS and SASEGT. The CDR3 is 13 residues long. The CDR3 DNA sequence: TGTGCCAGCAACGAACAGCTCAACTATGGCTACACCTTC. It yields the protein CASNEQLNYGYTF.